These T cell receptor beta chains were read from a single sample in a study of blood T cell repertoires in COVID-19. Profiling relied on immunoSEQ multiplex PCR, and the TCRdb table lists in-frame clones only, not all of them. The table has more than 150,000 clones, about four fifths seen once; the top ten hold more than 10%. The source material was peripheral blood. These receptors all stem from a woman over 75 with COVID-19, enrolled during active disease. The CDR3 runs from the conserved cysteine through the conserved F or W. A D gene is named only where the DNA matches it firmly. Clone size, where shown, is once, few, many, or a class for clones that have expanded.

d_gene	j_gene	abundance	v_gene	CDR3nt	CDR3aa
TRBD1	TRBJ1-2	-	TRBV3-1/TRBV3-2	TGTGCCAGCAGCTTTCGACAGGGCGGTGGCTACACCTTC	CASSFRQGGGYTF
TRBD2	TRBJ2-3	once	TRBV7-2	TGTGCCAGCAGCCGTGGACTAGCGGGAGAGGGAGATACGCAGTATTTT	CASSRGLAGEGDTQYF
-	TRBJ1-2	-	TRBV28	TGTGCCAGCAGCTCCCCCGACAGAACTAACTATGGCTACACCTTC	CASSSPDRTNYGYTF
TRBD2	TRBJ2-1	-	TRBV14	TGTGCCAGCAGCTTACTAGCGGCGGAGGTCAATGAGCAGTTCTTC	CASSLLAAEVNEQFF
TRBD2	TRBJ2-1	-	TRBV7-2	TGTGCCAGCAGCTCTAGCGGATTCTCCTACAATGAGCAGTTCTTC	CASSSSGFSYNEQFF
TRBD1	TRBJ2-7	-	TRBV5-3	TGTGCCAGAAGCGTAGCAAGACAGGGCTACGAGCAGTACTTC	CARSVARQGYEQYF
TRBD1	TRBJ2-3	-	TRBV24-1	TGTGCCACCAGTGAGGGTGGGACAGGGACTGGGGATACGCAGTATTTT	CATSEGGTGTGDTQYF
-	TRBJ2-1	-	TRBV5-6	TGTGCCAGCAGCTTGGCCCGAGCGTTGGAGCAGTTCTTC	CASSLARALEQFF
TRBD1	TRBJ2-5	-	TRBV10-3	TGTGCCATCAGTTCCCCTACGGGACAGGTCGGTAGAAGGGAGACCCAGTACTTC	CAISSPTGQVGRRETQYF
-	TRBJ2-1	-	TRBV27	TGTGCCAGCAGTTTATTCGCGGGTTCCTACAATGAGCAGTTCTTC	CASSLFAGSYNEQFF
TRBD2	TRBJ2-1	-	TRBV9	TGTGCCAGCAGCACGCGGGGGGAGTACAATGAGCAGTTCTTC	CASSTRGEYNEQFF
TRBD1	TRBJ2-1	-	TRBV6-2/TRBV6-3	TGTGCCAGCAGTTCCCGGGGGCAGGGGGCTTGGAATGAGCAGTTCTTC	CASSSRGQGAWNEQFF
TRBD2	TRBJ2-2	-	TRBV27	TGTGCCAGCAGTGCCCGTTCTCTAGCGGGAGGGTTCGCGAACACCGGGGAGCTGTTTTTT	CASSARSLAGGFANTGELFF
-	TRBJ1-4	-	TRBV18	TGTGCCAGCTCACCACAGCGGTCCCCTGAAAAACTGTTTTTT	CASSPQRSPEKLFF
-	TRBJ1-1	-	TRBV20-1	TGCAGTGCTCCCGGGAGACCTGAGGCTTTCTTT	CSAPGRPEAFF
-	TRBJ2-5	-	TRBV6-5	TGTGCCAGCACTACGGGGATGTGGGAGACCCAGTACTTC	CASTTGMWETQYF
TRBD1	TRBJ1-4	-	TRBV19	TGTGCCAGTAGGAACAGGGGTAATGAAAAACTGTTTTTT	CASRNRGNEKLFF
-	TRBJ1-5	-	TRBV12-3/TRBV12-4	TGTGCCAGCAGTTGGACAGAAAATCAGCCCCAGCATTTT	CASSWTENQPQHF
-	TRBJ2-7	-	TRBV19	TGTGCCAGTAGTATACAGGGGTCCCCCTACGAGCAGTACTTC	CASSIQGSPYEQYF
-	TRBJ2-3	-	TRBV13	TGTGCCAGCAGCTTTATTACAGATACGCAGTATTTT	CASSFITDTQYF
TRBD2	TRBJ2-2	-	TRBV5-1	TGCGCCAGCAGCTTACGCGGGAGCCGTAACACCGGGGAGCTGTTTTTT	CASSLRGSRNTGELFF
-	TRBJ2-3	-	TRBV19	TGTGCCAGTAGTGGGAGAATCCGAAAAAGCACAGATACGCAGTATTTT	CASSGRIRKSTDTQYF
-	TRBJ1-5	few	TRBV10-3	TGTGCCATCAGCATTAGCAATCAGCCCCAGCATTTT	CAISISNQPQHF
-	TRBJ2-1	-	TRBV6-1	TGTGCCAGCAGTGAACAGCGGCAATCCTACAATGAGCAGTTCTTC	CASSEQRQSYNEQFF
TRBD2	TRBJ2-3	few	TRBV5-1	TGCGCCAGCGGGCCGGGACTAGCGCAAGATACGCAGTATTTT	CASGPGLAQDTQYF
TRBD1	TRBJ1-5	once	TRBV28	TGTGCCAGCAGTTCCCGGGACAGGGGAGAGAATCAGCCCCAGCATTTT	CASSSRDRGENQPQHF
-	TRBJ2-7	-	TRBV28	TGTGCCAGCCTCTGGCGGCAAGGCTACGAGCAGTACTTC	CASLWRQGYEQYF
-	TRBJ2-3	-	TRBV27	TGTGCCAGCAGTTTAAACCCAGGGTTCGCAGATACGCAGTATTTT	CASSLNPGFADTQYF
-	TRBJ2-1	-	TRBV5-6	TGTGCCAGCAGCTCCAGGGTGTCTCTATCGTACAATGAGCAGTTCTTC	CASSSRVSLSYNEQFF
TRBD1	TRBJ1-2	-	TRBV9	TGTGCCAGCAGCGTACTTTCAGGGGGCGGTACTGGCTACACCTTC	CASSVLSGGGTGYTF
-	TRBJ2-3	-	TRBV21-1	TGTGCCAGCAGCAATACTAGCGGACTTAGCACAGATACGCAGTATTTT	CASSNTSGLSTDTQYF
-	TRBJ1-1	-	TRBV10-3	TGTGCCATCAGGACGGGAGTGAACACTGAAGCTTTCTTT	CAIRTGVNTEAFF
-	TRBJ1-3	few	TRBV5-6	TGTGCCAGCAGCTTGAAATATCCCTTGGGAAACACCATATATTTT	CASSLKYPLGNTIYF
-	TRBJ1-2	-	TRBV2	TGTGCCAGCAGTGAAGGGGAGGACTATGGCTACACCTTC	CASSEGEDYGYTF
-	TRBJ2-7	-	TRBV11-2	TGTGCCAGCAGCTTAGTTCTGGGGGGCGAGCAGTACTTC	CASSLVLGGEQYF
TRBD2	TRBJ2-1	-	TRBV24-1	TGTGCCACCAGTGATTTTTCTAGCGGGAGTGTAAATGAGCAGTTCTTC	CATSDFSSGSVNEQFF
-	TRBJ1-5	-	TRBV5-6	TGTGCCAGCAGCTTTAACTTCGGAGGAGGTCAGCCCCAGCATTTT	CASSFNFGGGQPQHF
TRBD1	TRBJ2-2	few	TRBV24-1	TGTGCCACCAGTCGGACAGGGTGGAACACCGGGGAGCTGTTTTTT	CATSRTGWNTGELFF
-	TRBJ2-6	-	TRBV6-5	TGTGCCAGCAGTTACTCTTCCGGGGCTGGGGCCAACGTCCTGACTTTC	CASSYSSGAGANVLTF
TRBD2	TRBJ2-7	-	TRBV3-1/TRBV3-2	TGTGCCAGCAGCCGGCTGACTAGCGGGAGGTCTTCCTACGAGCAGTACTTC	CASSRLTSGRSSYEQYF
-	TRBJ1-2	-	TRBV29-1	TGCAGCGTTGAAACAGGGAACTATGGCTACACCTTC	CSVETGNYGYTF
-	TRBJ1-5	-	TRBV6-1	TGTGCCAGCAGTGAAATCAGACAGCCCCAGCATTTT	CASSEIRQPQHF
TRBD2	TRBJ2-7	-	TRBV19	TGTGCCAGTAGTATAGGGACTAGCGGGGAAAACGAGCAGTACTTC	CASSIGTSGENEQYF
-	TRBJ2-5	-	TRBV18	TGTGCCAGCTCACCACTCAGACAAGAGACCCAGTACTTC	CASSPLRQETQYF
TRBD1	TRBJ1-2	-	TRBV5-1	TGCGCCAGCAGCTTGGGGGACAGCGACTATGGCTACACCTTC	CASSLGDSDYGYTF
TRBD2	TRBJ2-3	-	TRBV9	TGTGCCAGCAGCGGGGACTACACAGATACGCAGTATTTT	CASSGDYTDTQYF
TRBD1	TRBJ2-7	-	TRBV4-1	TGCGCCAGCAGCCCTGCCGGGACAGCTACTAGCTACGAGCAGTACTTC	CASSPAGTATSYEQYF
TRBD1	TRBJ1-2	-	TRBV6-5	TGTGCCAGCAGTTACCTTGCAGGGACAGGCGGCTACACCTTC	CASSYLAGTGGYTF
TRBD1	TRBJ2-1	-	TRBV28	TGTGCCAGCAGTTTACCCGGGACAGGGACAGGTGAGCAGTTCTTC	CASSLPGTGTGEQFF
-	TRBJ1-5	-	TRBV28	TGTGCCAGCAGCCCGAGGGTGTTCAGCAATCAGCCCCAGCATTTT	CASSPRVFSNQPQHF
TRBD2	TRBJ2-3	-	TRBV9	TGTGCCAGCAGCGTAGAACTAAGCGGGGGAACTACAGATACACAGTATTTT	CASSVELSGGTTDTQYF
TRBD1	TRBJ2-1	-	TRBV28	TGTGCCAGCAGCCCGACGGACAGGGGGCGCGATGAGCAGTTCTTC	CASSPTDRGRDEQFF
-	TRBJ1-1	-	TRBV4-1	TGCGCCAGCAGCCAAACACCTACTGAAGCTTTCTTT	CASSQTPTEAFF
TRBD2	TRBJ2-1	-	TRBV29-1	TGCAGCGCCGAAGGGTGGCGGGAGACCTCCTACAATGAGCAGTTCTTC	CSAEGWRETSYNEQFF